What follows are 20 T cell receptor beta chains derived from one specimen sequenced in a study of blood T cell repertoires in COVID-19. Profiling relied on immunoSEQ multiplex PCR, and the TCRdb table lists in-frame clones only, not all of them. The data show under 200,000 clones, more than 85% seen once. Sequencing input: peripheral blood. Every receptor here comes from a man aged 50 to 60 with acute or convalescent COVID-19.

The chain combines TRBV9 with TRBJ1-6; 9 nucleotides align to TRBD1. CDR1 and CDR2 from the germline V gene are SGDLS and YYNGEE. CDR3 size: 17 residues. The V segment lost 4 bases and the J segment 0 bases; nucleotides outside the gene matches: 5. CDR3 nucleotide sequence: TGTGCCAGCAGCACGACAGGGGGACACTCCTATAATTCACCCCTCCACTTT. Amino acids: CASSTTGGHSYNSPLHF.

The CDR3 nucleotides read TGTGCCAGCAGTTACTCGGTGGGACATCGCGGCAATGAGCAGTTCTTC. It encodes CASSYSVGHRGNEQFF. This chain uses TRBV6-5 with TRBJ2-1; D may be TRBD1 (6 bases). The CDR3 covers 16 residues. V lost 0 bases and J 6 bases, leaving 15 bases between the germline ends. Germline assignment: CDR1 MNHEY and CDR2 SVGAGI.

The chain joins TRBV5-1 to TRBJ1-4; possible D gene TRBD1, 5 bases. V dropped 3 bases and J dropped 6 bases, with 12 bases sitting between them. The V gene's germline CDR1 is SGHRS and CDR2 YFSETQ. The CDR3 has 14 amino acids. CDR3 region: CASSSAGGYEKLFF. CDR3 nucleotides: TGCGCCAGCAGCTCGGCGGGGGGATATGAAAAACTGTTTTTT.

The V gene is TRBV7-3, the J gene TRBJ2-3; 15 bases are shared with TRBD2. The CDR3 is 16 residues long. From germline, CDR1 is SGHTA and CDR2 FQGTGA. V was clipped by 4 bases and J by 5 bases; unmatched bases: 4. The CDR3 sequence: CASSSGLAGGLDTQYF. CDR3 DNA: TGTGCCAGCAGCTCGGGACTAGCGGGGGGCTTAGATACGCAGTATTTT.

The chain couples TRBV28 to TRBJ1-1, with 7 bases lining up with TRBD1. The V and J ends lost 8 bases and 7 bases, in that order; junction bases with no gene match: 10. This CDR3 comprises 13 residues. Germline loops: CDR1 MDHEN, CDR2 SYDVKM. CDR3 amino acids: CASQKDHRGEAFF. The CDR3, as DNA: TGTGCCAGCCAAAAGGACCACAGGGGTGAAGCTTTCTTT.

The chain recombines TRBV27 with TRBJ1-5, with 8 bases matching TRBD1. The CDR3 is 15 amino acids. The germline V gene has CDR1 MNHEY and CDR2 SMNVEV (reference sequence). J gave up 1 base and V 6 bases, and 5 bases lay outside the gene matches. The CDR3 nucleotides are TGTGCCAGCAGCCCGACAGGGGACAGCAATCAGCCCCAGCATTTT. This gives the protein CASSPTGDSNQPQHF.

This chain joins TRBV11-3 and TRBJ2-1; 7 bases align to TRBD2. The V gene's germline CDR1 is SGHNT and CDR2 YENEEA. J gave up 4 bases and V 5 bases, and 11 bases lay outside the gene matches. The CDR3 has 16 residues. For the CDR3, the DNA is TGTGCCAGCAGCCCAGCTGCGCGGGGGACTTACAATGAGCAGTTCTTC. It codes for CASSPAARGTYNEQFF.

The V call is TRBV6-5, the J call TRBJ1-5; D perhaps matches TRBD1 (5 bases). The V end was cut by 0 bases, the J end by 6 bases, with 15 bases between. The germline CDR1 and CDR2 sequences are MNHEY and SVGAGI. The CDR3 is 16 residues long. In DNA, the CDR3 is TGTGCCAGCAGTTACTCGGCACACCTGCAGGGTCAGCCCCAGCATTTT. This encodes CASSYSAHLQGQPQHF.

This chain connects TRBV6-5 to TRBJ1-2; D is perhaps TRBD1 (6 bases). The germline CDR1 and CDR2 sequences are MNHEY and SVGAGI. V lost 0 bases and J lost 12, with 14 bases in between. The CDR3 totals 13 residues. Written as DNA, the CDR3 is TGTGCCAGCAGTTACTCAGAGTGGGACAATCACACCTTC. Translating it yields CASSYSEWDNHTF.

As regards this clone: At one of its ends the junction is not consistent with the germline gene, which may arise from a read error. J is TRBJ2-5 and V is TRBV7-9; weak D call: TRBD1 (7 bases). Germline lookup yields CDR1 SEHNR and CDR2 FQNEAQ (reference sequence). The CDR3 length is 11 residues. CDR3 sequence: CASSSMEGAHF. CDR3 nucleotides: TGTGCCAGCAGCTCAATGGAGGGGGCCCACTTC.

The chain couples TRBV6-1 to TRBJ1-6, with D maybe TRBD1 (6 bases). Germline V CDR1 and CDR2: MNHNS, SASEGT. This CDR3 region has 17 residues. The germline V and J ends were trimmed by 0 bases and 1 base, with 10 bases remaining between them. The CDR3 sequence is CASSEARGASYNSPLHF. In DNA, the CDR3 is TGTGCCAGCAGTGAAGCGCGGGGGGCATCCTATAATTCACCCCTCCACTTT.

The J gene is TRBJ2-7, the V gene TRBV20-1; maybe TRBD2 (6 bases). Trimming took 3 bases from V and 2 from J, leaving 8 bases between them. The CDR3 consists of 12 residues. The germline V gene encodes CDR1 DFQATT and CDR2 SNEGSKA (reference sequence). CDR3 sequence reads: CSASSGTYEQYV. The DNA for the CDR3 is TGCAGTGCTAGTAGCGGTACCTACGAGCAGTACGTC.

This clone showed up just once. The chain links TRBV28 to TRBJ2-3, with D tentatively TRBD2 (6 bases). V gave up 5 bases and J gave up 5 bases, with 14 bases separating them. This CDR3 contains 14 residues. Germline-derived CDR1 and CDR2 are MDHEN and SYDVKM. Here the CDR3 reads CASSPMGEVDTQYF. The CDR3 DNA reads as TGTGCCAGCAGTCCCATGGGGGAGGTAGATACGCAGTATTTT.

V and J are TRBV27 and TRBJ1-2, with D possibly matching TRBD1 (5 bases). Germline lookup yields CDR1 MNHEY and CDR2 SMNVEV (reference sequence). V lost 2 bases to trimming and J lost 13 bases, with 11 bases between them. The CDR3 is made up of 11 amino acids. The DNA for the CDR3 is TGTGCCAGCAGTTTAGGCAGGGCCCTCACCTTC. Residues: CASSLGRALTF.

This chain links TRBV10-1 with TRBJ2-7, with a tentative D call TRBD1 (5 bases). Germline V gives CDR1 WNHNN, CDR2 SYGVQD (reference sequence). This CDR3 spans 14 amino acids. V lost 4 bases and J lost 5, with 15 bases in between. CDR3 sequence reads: CASSGPRQCHEQYV. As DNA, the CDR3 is TGCGCCAGCAGTGGCCCCCGACAGTGCCACGAGCAGTACGTC.

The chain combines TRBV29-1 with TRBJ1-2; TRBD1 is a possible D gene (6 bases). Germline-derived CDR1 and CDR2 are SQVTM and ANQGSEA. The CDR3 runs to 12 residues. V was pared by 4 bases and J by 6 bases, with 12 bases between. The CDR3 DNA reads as TGCAGCGTTGTGAGGGGGGGAGATGGCTACACCTTC. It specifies CSVVRGGDGYTF. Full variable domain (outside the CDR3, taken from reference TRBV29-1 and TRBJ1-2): SAVISQKPSRDICQRGTSLTIQCQVDSQVTMMFWYRQQPGQSLTLIATANQGSEATYESGFVIDKFPISRPNLTFSTLTVSNMSPEDSSIYLCSVVRGGDGYTFGSGTRLTVV.

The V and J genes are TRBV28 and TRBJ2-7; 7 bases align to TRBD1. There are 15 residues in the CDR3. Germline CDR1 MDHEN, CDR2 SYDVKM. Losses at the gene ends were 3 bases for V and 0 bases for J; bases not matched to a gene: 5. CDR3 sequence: CASSFLQGSSYEQYF. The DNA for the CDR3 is TGTGCCAGCAGTTTCTTACAGGGGTCCTCCTACGAGCAGTACTTC.

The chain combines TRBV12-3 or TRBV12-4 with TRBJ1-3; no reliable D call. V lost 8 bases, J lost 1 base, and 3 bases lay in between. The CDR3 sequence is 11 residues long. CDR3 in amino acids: CASPSGNTIYF. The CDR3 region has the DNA TGTGCCAGCCCTTCTGGAAACACCATATATTTT.

The CDR3 bases are TGTGCCAGCAGCGTAGGGCTAGCGGGCTCCAAGTTCTTC. Translating gives CASSVGLAGSKFF. The chain has TRBV9 and TRBJ2-1; 8 bases line up with TRBD2. CDR1 is SGDLS, CDR2 YYNGEE, per germline. V lost 0 bases, J lost 14 bases, and 7 bases stayed unmatched. CDR3 length: 13 amino acids.

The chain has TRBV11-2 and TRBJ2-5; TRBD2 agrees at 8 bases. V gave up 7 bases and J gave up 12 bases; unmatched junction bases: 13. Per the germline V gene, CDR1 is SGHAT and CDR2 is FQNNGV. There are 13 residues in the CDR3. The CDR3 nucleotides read TGTGCCAGCACCCGAGGGGGTAGCGGGAAAGAGTACTTC. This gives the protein CASTRGGSGKEYF. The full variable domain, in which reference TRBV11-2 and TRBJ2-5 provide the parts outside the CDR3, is EAGVAQSPRYKIIEKRQSVAFWCNPISGHATLYWYQQILGQGPKLLIQFQNNGVVDDSQLPKDRFSAERLKGVDSTLKIQPAKLEDSAVYLCASTRGGSGKEYFGPGTRLLVL.